The 9 T cell receptor beta chains below come from one sample, sequenced in a study of cytomegalovirus exposure and HLA in healthy donors. Researchers ran the PCR with 60 Vbeta and 13 Jbeta primers. Libraries were prepared by immunoSEQ multiplex PCR; TCRdb keeps only in-frame clonotypes and omits some of them. Found here are some 160,000 clones, roughly 68% of them singletons; the top ten hold less than 5%. The sequencing sample was made of PBMCs. Every receptor here comes from a man in his sixties in good health and CMV-seronegative.

The rearrangement joins TRBV28 to TRBJ2-7; D is perhaps TRBD2 (6 bases). The CDR3 length is 17 residues. V gave up 5 bases and J gave up 0 bases, with 20 bases separating them. Looked up from germline, CDR1 is MDHEN and CDR2 is SYDVKM. CDR3 sequence: CASSGGLAGWNSYEQYF. The CDR3 nucleotides are TGTGCCAGCAGTGGTGGCCTGGCGGGATGGAACTCCTACGAGCAGTACTTC.

For the CDR3, the DNA is TGTGCCAGCAGCGCCCCGTTCCCTGGGACAGGGGGCCTTTGTCTGTTTTTT. Residues: CASSAPFPGTGGLCLFF. This chain connects TRBV9 to TRBJ1-4; TRBD1 aligns across 12 bases. The germline V gene has CDR1 SGDLS and CDR2 YYNGEE. V shed 3 bases, J shed 14 bases, and the junction held 17 bases outside the gene matches. This CDR3 is 17 amino acids long.

V gene TRBV18 combines with J gene TRBJ1-4; D is unresolved. V was pared by 4 bases and J by 0 bases, with 12 bases between. Germline V gene data show CDR1 as KGHSH and CDR2 as LQKENI. The CDR3 consists of 16 residues. CDR3 coding DNA: TGTGCCAGCTCACGTTCGGCAGGTGCAACTAATGAAAAACTGTTTTTT. Residues: CASSRSAGATNEKLFF. Looking up the rest from reference TRBV18 and TRBJ1-4 gives the full variable domain: NAGVMQNPRHLVRRRGQEARLRCSPMKGHSHVYWYRQLPEEGLKFMVYLQKENIIDESGMPKERFSAEFPKEGPSILRIQQVVRGDSAAYFCASSRSAGATNEKLFFGSGTQLSVL.

The chain joins TRBV28 to TRBJ1-2, with D tentatively TRBD1 (5 bases). This CDR3 has 16 amino acids. Germline values: CDR1 MDHEN, CDR2 SYDVKM. Trimming removed 6 bases from V and 4 bases from J, with 21 bases in between. CDR3 sequence: CASSQIRQPLGYGYTF. The CDR3 nucleotides are TGTGCCAGCAGCCAAATTCGACAGCCTCTAGGCTATGGCTACACCTTC.

The chain has TRBV5-6 and TRBJ1-2, with 7 positions matching TRBD1. The junction had 12 bases not matched to a gene; V was cut back by 0 bases and J by 4 bases. This CDR3 spans 17 amino acids. The germline V gene has CDR1 SGHDT and CDR2 YYEEEE. The CDR3: CASSLDLQGTDPYGYTF. For the CDR3, the DNA is TGTGCCAGCAGCTTGGACCTCCAGGGGACAGATCCCTATGGCTACACCTTC.

This clone has more than one count but fewer than ten. This chain links TRBV5-1 with TRBJ2-7; TRBD2 matches at 10 bases. This CDR3 is built from 19 residues. V trimming: 1 base; J trimming: 2 bases; junction bases outside the gene matches: 15. Per the germline V gene, CDR1 is SGHRS and CDR2 is YFSETQ. The CDR3 DNA is TGCGCCAGCAGCTTGCAAGTGGTCGCTAGCGGGAGTCGGACCTACGAGCAGTACTTC. Its translation: CASSLQVVASGSRTYEQYF.

This clone was observed once. The gene calls are TRBV11-3 and TRBJ1-4; no clear D gene. V was trimmed by 1 base and J by 8 bases, leaving 14 bases between them. From germline, CDR1 is SGHNT and CDR2 YENEEA. CDR3 length equals 15 residues. CDR3 sequence (DNA): TGTGCCAGCAGCTTAGTGGTGTTCCGGCGGGAAAAACTGTTTTTT. This sequence encodes CASSLVVFRREKLFF.

The chain is built from TRBV18 and TRBJ1-1; 10 bases agree with TRBD1. Germline CDR1 is KGHSH and CDR2 is LQKENI. This CDR3 has 16 residues. The trim removed 3 bases at V and 4 bases at J, leaving 8 bases unmatched. This CDR3 is CASSPRRDRGVTEAFF. Here the CDR3 DNA reads TGTGCCAGCTCACCCCGACGGGACAGGGGAGTCACTGAAGCTTTCTTT. The full variable domain, in which reference TRBV18 and TRBJ1-1 provide the parts outside the CDR3, is NAGVMQNPRHLVRRRGQEARLRCSPMKGHSHVYWYRQLPEEGLKFMVYLQKENIIDESGMPKERFSAEFPKEGPSILRIQQVVRGDSAAYFCASSPRRDRGVTEAFFGQGTRLTVV.

The chain has TRBV27 and TRBJ1-5; 10 positions agree with TRBD1. The CDR3 has 15 residues. Trimming at V came to 6 bases and at J to 2 bases, leaving 4 bases not matched to a gene. Germline V lookup: CDR1 MNHEY, CDR2 SMNVEV (reference sequence). Written as DNA, the CDR3 is TGTGCCAGCAGATCCGGGACAGGGGGCAATCAGCCCCAGCATTTT. As protein: CASRSGTGGNQPQHF.